This T cell receptor (beta chain) was sequenced during a study of blood T cell repertoires in COVID-19. In the study overall: The United States, Italy and Spain supplied acute and convalescent COVID-19 samples. Sources were T cells, B-cell-depleted T cells, or PBMCs; the material itself was cDNA or gDNA.

Original analysis: Estimation of nucleated cell counts was performed using reference gene primer amplification. Some clones are missing from TCRdb's copy, which holds only in-frame ones; the method was immunoSEQ multiplex PCR. V and J calls and clone size are given by that table; D and trimming were obtained from the DNA. The sample consists of about 180,000 clones, 60% to 80% of them appearing once. The CDR3 has 19 amino acids. V lost 2 bases to trimming and J lost 0 bases, with 19 bases between them. Specimen: peripheral blood. The origin of this receptor is a woman in her seventies with acute or convalescent COVID-19. V is TRBV23-1 and J is TRBJ2-2, with a possible D match to TRBD1 (6 bases). TRBV23-1 is an ORF; its function is uncertain. This CDR3 is CASSQPANRDTANTGELFF. The DNA of the CDR3 is TGCGCCAGCAGTCAACCGGCCAACCGGGACACCGCGAACACCGGGGAGCTGTTTTTT.